The rows below give T cell receptor beta chains drawn from one sample of a study of a mutant IDH1 vaccine in newly diagnosed glioma. The repertoire was sequenced with immunoSEQ multiplex PCR; TCRdb's copy has only in-frame clones and lacks some. The repertoire holds tens of thousands of clones, under 85% seen once, with around 3.5% in the top ten. For these receptors, no antigen is known. This specimen was PBMCs, taken from a glioma patient whose treatment included an IDH1 peptide vaccine. These receptors were taken from a man aged 25-45 years with glioma. Both conserved end residues are part of each CDR3.

v_call,cdr3_length,cdr3_aa
TRBV6-4,16,CASSEGATSFYNEQFF
TRBV2,13,CASGYVSGNTIYF
TRBV5-1,17,CASSSGTGGYGANVLTF
TRBV7-2,15,CASSLDGTGDTEAFF
TRBV6-1,13,CASSEQGGNTIYF
TRBV19,14,CASSMGQANYGYTF
TRBV4-2,16,CASSQPASGSNQPQHF
TRBV28,16,CASSTPAGGSGNTIYF
TRBV4-1,16,CASSPGGGADQETQYF
TRBV2,12,CASSWTGTGYTF
TRBV10-3,15,CAISESGGGPGEQYF
TRBV7-9,14,CASSPGGFSGELFF
TRBV13,14,CASSQGLLKGEQYF
TRBV7-2,14,CASSLWTADQPQHF
TRBV18,15,CASSPQTSSGNTIYF
TRBV5-4,13,CASSSPPSNEQFF
TRBV15,17,CATSSHEPGQGWTEAFF
TRBV6-5,13,CASRLKTGSPLHF
TRBV7-2,14,CASSLGRGVEKLFF
TRBV15,15,CATSRVGGTNEKLFF
TRBV9,15,CASSETASRNQPQHF
TRBV19,13,CASSTRDGYGYTF
TRBV28,14,CASRIGTHNSPLHF
TRBV11-2,16,CASSLGVDRSLDTQYF
TRBV27,17,CASSRLAGTSSYNEQFF
TRBV4-1,13,CASSQRDGYEQYF
TRBV19,15,CASTREAVSGNTIYF
TRBV5-4,15,CASSPRGEPGDTIYF
TRBV28,12,CASSLAAYGYTF
TRBV30,13,CAWSVQNGNTIYF
TRBV28,15,CASTGVGQGIYEQYF
TRBV5-1,14,CASSHGQTDDEQFF
TRBV9,15,CASSGGRAMNTEAFF
TRBV19,15,CASSIEVPISQPQHF
TRBV11-2,18,CASSLVRLAGGLGETQYF
TRBV11-2,15,CASSLDPKVSYEQYF
TRBV6-1,13,CASDRGYNEKLFF
TRBV2,14,CASTDRGSTGELFF
TRBV7-8,12,CASSRVRTEAFF
TRBV13,15,CASSPEGGGQETQYF
TRBV4-1,17,CASSHLGTTLNTGELFF
TRBV4-2,15,CASSENGRTVNGYTF
TRBV5-6,13,CASSLWGGETQYF
TRBV9,14,CASSVGGDRETQYF
TRBV28,13,CASRGDRVYEQYF
TRBV6-1,14,CASSSWDTRETQYF
TRBV7-8,14,CASSPIQGADGYTF
TRBV6-1,19,CASTDRATLSAYSNQPQHF
TRBV6-4,16,CASSKGAGENTGELFF
TRBV6-1,16,CASSDRRAGRDNEQFF
TRBV11-2,16,CASSLRRGRLQETQYF
TRBV6-1,13,CASRPDGYYEQYF
TRBV30,16,CAWSVAGLPANYGYTF
TRBV28,16,CASSPRPGGPSFEQYF
TRBV5-1,14,CASSLATGANVLTF
TRBV7-8,12,CASSPPNTEAFF